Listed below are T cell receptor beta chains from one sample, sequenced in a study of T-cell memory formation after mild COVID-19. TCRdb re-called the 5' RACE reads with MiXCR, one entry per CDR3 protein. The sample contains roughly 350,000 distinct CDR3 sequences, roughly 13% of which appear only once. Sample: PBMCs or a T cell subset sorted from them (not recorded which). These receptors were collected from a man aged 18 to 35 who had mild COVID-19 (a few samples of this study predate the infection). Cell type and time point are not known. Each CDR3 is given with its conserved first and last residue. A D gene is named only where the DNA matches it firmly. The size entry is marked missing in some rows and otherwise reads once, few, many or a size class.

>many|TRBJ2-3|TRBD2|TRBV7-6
CASSRAGPGRNTQYF
TGTGCCAGCAGCCGAGCGGGACCAGGGAGAAATACGCAGTATTTT
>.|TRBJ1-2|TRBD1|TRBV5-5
CASSQTGQNYGYTF
TGTGCCAGCAGTCAGACGGGACAGAACTATGGCTACACCTTC
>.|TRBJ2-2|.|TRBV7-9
CASSAMAGRPGELFF
TGTGCCAGCAGCGCGATGGCGGGGCGTCCCGGGGAGCTGTTTTTT
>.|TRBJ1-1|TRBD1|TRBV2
CASRAGTGNTEAFF
TGTGCCAGCAGAGCCGGGACAGGGAACACTGAAGCTTTCTTT
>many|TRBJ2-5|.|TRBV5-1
CASSFTQGVETQYF
TGCGCCAGCAGCTTTACTCAGGGAGTGGAGACCCAGTACTTC
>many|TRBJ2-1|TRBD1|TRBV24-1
CATSVGTAYNEQFF
TGTGCCACCAGTGTCGGGACAGCCTACAATGAGCAGTTCTTC
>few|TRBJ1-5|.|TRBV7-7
CASSLALQFHSNQPQHF
TGTGCCAGCAGCTTAGCGCTACAGTTCCATAGCAATCAGCCCCAGCATTTT
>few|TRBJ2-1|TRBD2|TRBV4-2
CASSQVGPSGGYNEQFF
TGTGCCAGCAGCCAAGTAGGTCCTAGCGGGGGGTACAATGAGCAGTTCTTC
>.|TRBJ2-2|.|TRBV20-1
CSAIRGRRLFF
TGCAGTGCTATCAGGGGACGCAGGCTGTTTTTT
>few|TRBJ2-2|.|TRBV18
CASSPRQPNTGELFF
TGTGCCAGCTCACCACGACAGCCGAACACCGGGGAGCTGTTTTTT
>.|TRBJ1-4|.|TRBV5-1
CASSDGNEKLFF
TGCGCCAGCAGCGACGGTAATGAAAAACTGTTTTTT
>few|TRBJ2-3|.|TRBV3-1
CASSQGVPRTDTQYF
TGTGCCAGCAGCCAAGGGGTCCCGCGCACAGATACGCAGTATTTT
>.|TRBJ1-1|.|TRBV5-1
CASSRGGGPSDEAFF
TGCGCCAGCAGCCGAGGGGGGGGCCCGAGTGATGAAGCTTTCTTT
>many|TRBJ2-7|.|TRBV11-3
CASSPGHSYEQYF
TGTGCCAGCAGCCCGGGACACTCCTACGAGCAGTACTTC
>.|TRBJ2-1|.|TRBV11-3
CASSFGDSYNEQFF
TGTGCCAGCAGCTTCGGGGACTCCTACAATGAGCAGTTCTTC
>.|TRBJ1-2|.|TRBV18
CASSPQSTGSNYGYTF
TGTGCCAGCTCACCACAGTCTACAGGTTCTAACTATGGCTACACCTTC
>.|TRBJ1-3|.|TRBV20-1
CSARDLRRPHGNTIYF
TGCAGTGCTAGAGATCTGCGGCGGCCACATGGAAACACCATATATTTT
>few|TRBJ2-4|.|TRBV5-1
CASSLVSRLGGKNIQYF
TGCGCCAGCAGCTTGGTCAGTAGGCTGGGAGGCAAAAACATTCAGTACTTC
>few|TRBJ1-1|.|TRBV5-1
CASRTQGTEAFF
TGCGCCAGCAGGACACAGGGAACTGAAGCTTTCTTT
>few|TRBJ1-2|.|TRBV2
CASGGDLHGYTF
TGTGCCAGCGGGGGCGACTTGCATGGCTACACCTTC
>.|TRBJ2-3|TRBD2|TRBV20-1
CSAKRGTDTQYF
TGCAGTGCGAAGCGGGGGACAGATACGCAGTATTTT
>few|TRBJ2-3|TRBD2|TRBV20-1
CSARASGRGDTQYF
TGCAGTGCTAGGGCTAGCGGGAGGGGGGATACGCAGTATTTT
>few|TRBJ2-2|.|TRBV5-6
CASSQAAQGTGELFF
TGTGCCAGCAGCCAGGCTGCTCAGGGGACCGGGGAGCTGTTTTTT
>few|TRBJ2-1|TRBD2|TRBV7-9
CASSTQLAGKVGEQFF
TGTGCCAGCAGCACGCAACTAGCGGGGAAGGTTGGTGAGCAGTTCTTC
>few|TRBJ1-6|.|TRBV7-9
CASSLDREANHSPLHF
TGTGCCAGCAGCTTAGACAGGGAAGCGAACCATTCACCCCTCCACTTT
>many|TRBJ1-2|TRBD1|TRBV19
CASRAGTGLYGYTF
TGTGCCAGTAGGGCCGGGACAGGGCTCTATGGCTACACCTTC
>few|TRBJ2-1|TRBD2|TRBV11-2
CASSISGGLRYEQFF
TGTGCCAGCAGCATTAGCGGGGGGTTACGATATGAGCAGTTCTTC
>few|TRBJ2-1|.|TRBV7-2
CASSLRRKNEQFF
TGTGCCAGCAGCTTAAGGAGAAAGAATGAGCAGTTCTTC
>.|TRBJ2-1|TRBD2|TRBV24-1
CATSRGLGMHEQFF
TGTGCCACCAGTAGGGGACTAGGGATGCATGAGCAGTTCTTC
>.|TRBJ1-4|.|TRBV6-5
CASSFQGTNEKLFF
TGTGCCAGCAGTTTTCAAGGAACTAATGAAAAACTGTTTTTT
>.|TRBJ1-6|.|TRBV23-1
CASTDRGPKNSPLHF
TGCGCCAGCACCGACCGGGGACCGAAGAATTCACCCCTCCACTTT
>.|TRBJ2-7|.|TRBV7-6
CASSGGLEQYF
TGTGCCAGCAGCGGGGGGCTTGAGCAGTACTTC
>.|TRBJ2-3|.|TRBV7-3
CASSLGPRGTDTQYF
TGTGCCAGCAGTCTGGGCCCAAGAGGGACAGATACGCAGTATTTT
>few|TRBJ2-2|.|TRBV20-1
CSARSSSNTGELFF
TGCAGTGCTAGATCCAGCTCGAACACCGGGGAGCTGTTTTTT
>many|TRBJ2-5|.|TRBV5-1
CASSQLRSTGYQETQYF
TGCGCCAGCAGCCAATTACGGTCAACAGGTTACCAAGAGACCCAGTACTTC
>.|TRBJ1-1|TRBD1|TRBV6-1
CASSPPGQAIRGALF
TGTGCCAGCAGTCCCCCGGGACAGGCGATCAGGGGAGCTTTATTT
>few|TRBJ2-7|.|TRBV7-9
CASSLGGAGYEQYF
TGTGCCAGCAGCTTAGGAGGGGCCGGCTACGAGCAGTACTTC
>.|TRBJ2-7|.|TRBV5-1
CASSLDPGGEQYF
TGCGCCAGCAGCTTGGACCCAGGAGGCGAGCAGTACTTC
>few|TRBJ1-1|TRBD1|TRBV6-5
CASRLQGDTEAFF
TGTGCCAGCAGATTACAGGGGGACACTGAAGCTTTCTTT
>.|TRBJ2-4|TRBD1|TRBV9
CASSPWDSPNIQYF
TGTGCCAGCAGCCCATGGGACAGTCCAAACATTCAGTACTTC
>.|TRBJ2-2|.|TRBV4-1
CASSQGRANTGELFF
TGCGCCAGCAGCCAAGGCAGGGCGAACACCGGGGAGCTGTTTTTT
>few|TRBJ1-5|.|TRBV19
CASRRSTYSNQPQHF
TGTGCCAGTAGGAGGTCGACCTATAGCAATCAGCCCCAGCATTTT
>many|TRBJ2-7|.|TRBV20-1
CSARAVSDEQYF
TGCAGTGCTAGAGCTGTTTCGGACGAGCAGTACTTC
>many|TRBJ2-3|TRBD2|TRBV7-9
CASSAGGHTDTQYF
TGTGCCAGCAGCGCGGGGGGGCATACAGATACGCAGTATTTT
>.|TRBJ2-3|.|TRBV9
CASSVGQHSTDTQYF
TGTGCCAGCAGCGTAGGGCAGCATAGCACAGATACGCAGTATTTT
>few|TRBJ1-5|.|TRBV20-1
CSARRAAVGSWGNQPQHF
TGCAGTGCTAGACGAGCGGCCGTAGGTAGTTGGGGCAATCAGCCCCAGCATTTT
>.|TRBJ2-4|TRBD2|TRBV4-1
CASSQLAGGLAKNIQYF
TGCGCCAGCAGCCAGCTAGCGGGGGGGCTAGCCAAAAACATTCAGTACTTC
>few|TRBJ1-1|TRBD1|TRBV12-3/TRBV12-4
CASSLQQGSTEAFF
TGTGCCAGCAGTCTTCAACAGGGGAGCACTGAAGCTTTCTTT